The 8 T cell receptor beta chains reported below all come from one sample, sequenced in a study of beta chain features in type 1 diabetes. Study-wide results and limits: Among all four CD4+ subsets, Type 1 diabetes patients had TCRB CDR3s that were moderately but significantly shorter.

Sequencing targeted expressed TCRB transcripts, as all isolated RNA had been reverse transcribed. The protocol was immunoSEQ multiplex PCR, while the TCRdb copy is restricted to in-frame clones and leaves out a portion. The sample has 250,000 to 300,000 clones, approximately 14% seen once. No cognate antigen is known for these TCRs. The sequenced material came from naive CD4+ T cells from blood. These receptors were obtained from a man aged 30-40 years with type 1 diabetes.

The chain is built from TRBV10-3 and TRBJ2-1; a possible D gene is TRBD2 (5 bases). CDR3 length equals 14 residues. Between the trimmed V and J ends, which lost 6 bases and 7 bases, there was a span of 16 bases. CDR1 and CDR2 (germline): ENHRY, SYGVKD. The CDR3 DNA reads as TGTGCCATCAGCCGCCAGAAGGGCGGGAATGAGCAGTTCTTC. Its protein is CAISRQKGGNEQFF.

The rearrangement uses TRBV23-1 and TRBJ2-7; D remains unclear. TRBV23-1 is filed as an ORF, its function uncertain. V was cut by 2 bases and J by 3 bases, with 5 bases left in between. The CDR3 loop spans 12 amino acids. The CDR3: CASSQRSYEQYF. CDR3 DNA: TGCGCCAGCAGTCAACGGAGCTACGAGCAGTACTTC.

This clone turned up a few times. This chain links TRBV4-1 with TRBJ1-5; possibly TRBD1 for D (5 bases). CDR3 length: 19 amino acids. Trimming stripped 0 bases from V and 2 bases from J, with 20 bases between. Germline V gives CDR1 MGHRA, CDR2 YSYEKL. In DNA form, the CDR3 reads TGCGCCAGCAGCCAAGAGGGTCAGGGAACGGGTGCTCGCAATCAGCCCCAGCATTTT. It specifies CASSQEGQGTGARNQPQHF.

This rearrangement joins TRBV27 to TRBJ2-3, with 8 bases lining up with TRBD1. The germline V gene encodes CDR1 MNHEY and CDR2 SMNVEV (reference sequence). The junction had 8 bases not matched to a gene; V was cut back by 5 bases and J by 1 base. The CDR3 extends over 16 amino acids. The CDR3 here is CASSTLDRDGTDTQYF. The CDR3 DNA follows: TGTGCCAGCAGTACCTTGGACAGGGACGGCACAGATACGCAGTATTTT.

This clone has only a few counts. This chain connects TRBV11-2 to TRBJ2-7; 8 positions match TRBD2. From germline, CDR1 is SGHAT and CDR2 FQNNGV. The CDR3 is 16 residues long. Germline trimming cut 2 bases from V and 5 bases from J; bases unmatched to any gene: 11. CDR3: CASSLRTSLFSNEQYF. The CDR3 DNA sequence: TGTGCCAGCAGCTTACGGACTAGCCTTTTTTCCAACGAGCAGTACTTC.

The table lists this clone with a few counts. The chain joins TRBV28 to TRBJ2-1; maybe TRBD1 (6 bases). Germline V gives CDR1 MDHEN, CDR2 SYDVKM. The CDR3 length is 16 residues. Trimming removed 5 bases at V and 6 bases at J, with 20 bases between. CDR3 sequence reads: CASSPRGGAGRNEQFF. The DNA of the CDR3 is TGTGCCAGCAGTCCGCGAGGGGGTGCGGGTCGCAATGAGCAGTTCTTC. The full variable domain, its missing parts supplied by reference TRBV28 and TRBJ2-1, is DVKVTQSSRYLVKRTGEKVFLECVQDMDHENMFWYRQDPGLGLRLIYFSYDVKMKEKGDIPEGYSVSREKKERFSLILESASTNQTSMYLCASSPRGGAGRNEQFFGPGTRLTVL.

This clone came up a few times. The chain links TRBV7-9 to TRBJ2-5; a weak D match, TRBD1 (5 bases). Germline V gene sequence: CDR1 SEHNR, CDR2 FQNEAQ (reference sequence). CDR3 length: 13 amino acids. The V and J ends lost 6 bases and 5 bases respectively, with 13 bases between them. This CDR3 reads CASRSQGTETQYF. The CDR3 nucleotides are TGTGCCAGCAGATCCCAGGGAACGGAGACCCAGTACTTC.

This clone was counted between two and nine times. The chain uses TRBV7-2 and TRBJ2-5; a possible D gene is TRBD1 (5 bases). V was cut by 3 bases and J by 1 base, with 9 bases left in between. From germline, CDR1 is SGHTA and CDR2 FQGNSA. The CDR3 has 14 amino acids. The CDR3 is CASSFQGSQETQYF. CDR3 in DNA: TGTGCCAGCAGCTTCCAGGGCTCCCAAGAGACCCAGTACTTC.